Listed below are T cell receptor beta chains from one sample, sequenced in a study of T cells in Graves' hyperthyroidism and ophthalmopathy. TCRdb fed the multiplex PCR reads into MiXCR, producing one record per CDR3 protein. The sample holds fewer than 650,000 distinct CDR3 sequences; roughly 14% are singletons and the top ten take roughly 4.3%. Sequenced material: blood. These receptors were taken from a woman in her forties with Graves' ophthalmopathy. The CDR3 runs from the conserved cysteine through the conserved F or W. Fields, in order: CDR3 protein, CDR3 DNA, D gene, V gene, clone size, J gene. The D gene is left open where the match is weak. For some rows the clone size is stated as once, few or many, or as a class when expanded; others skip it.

CASSVTGSLHEQYF | TGTGCCAGCAGTGTGACAGGTTCCTTACACGAGCAGTACTTC | NA | TRBV28 | many | TRBJ2-7
CASKETGGWNTEAFF | TGTGCCAGCAAAGAAACAGGGGGCTGGAACACTGAAGCTTTCTTT | TRBD1 | TRBV28 | many | TRBJ1-1
CASSPGASYGYTF | TGTGCCAGCAGCCCAGGGGCTTCGTATGGCTACACCTTC | NA | TRBV11-2 | many | TRBJ1-2
CASSLEKVLNTEAFF | TGTGCCAGCAGCTTAGAAAAGGTCTTGAACACTGAAGCTTTCTTT | NA | TRBV7-9 | many | TRBJ1-1
CASSFGTSTEGEQFF | TGTGCCAGCAGCTTTGGGACTAGCACGGAGGGGGAGCAGTTCTTC | TRBD2 | TRBV7-8 | many | TRBJ2-1
CASNIQGHQETQYF | TGTGCCAGCAATATACAGGGACACCAAGAGACCCAGTACTTC | NA | TRBV12-3/TRBV12-4 | many | TRBJ2-5
CASTATGGAETQYF | TGTGCCAGCACGGCAACCGGAGGAGCGGAGACCCAGTACTTC | NA | TRBV6-1 | many | TRBJ2-5
CSVVPGTGESDTF | TGCAGCGTGGTGCCCGGGACAGGGGAATCGGACACCTTC | TRBD1 | TRBV29-1 | NA | TRBJ1-2
CASSLSSGRANEQFF | TGTGCCAGCAGCCTCTCTAGCGGGAGAGCTAATGAGCAGTTCTTC | TRBD2 | TRBV11-1 | NA | TRBJ2-1
CASSSPVGDTQYF | TGTGCCAGCAGCTCCCCAGTTGGAGATACGCAGTATTTT | NA | TRBV7-9 | many | TRBJ2-3
CASSYSRVGRAGNQPQHF | TGTGCCAGCAGTTACTCGAGAGTGGGGAGAGCTGGCAATCAGCCCCAGCATTTT | NA | TRBV6-2/TRBV6-3 | once | TRBJ1-5
CASSPTGDQYF | TGTGCCAGCAGCCCGACAGGGGACCAGTACTTC | TRBD1 | TRBV7-8 | NA | TRBJ2-5
CASSVQPGETQYF | TGTGCCAGCAGTGTCCAGCCAGGGGAGACCCAGTACTTC | NA | TRBV6-1 | many | TRBJ2-5
CSARDWTQRNDEQYF | TGCAGTGCTAGAGATTGGACTCAACGGAACGACGAGCAGTACTTC | NA | TRBV20-1 | many | TRBJ2-7
CASSIEGASGYTF | TGTGCCAGCAGTATAGAGGGGGCAAGCGGCTACACCTTC | TRBD1 | TRBV6-1 | many | TRBJ1-2
CASSPRIEVYNSPLHF | TGTGCCAGCTCACCAAGAATAGAAGTCTATAATTCACCCCTCCACTTT | NA | TRBV18 | few | TRBJ1-6
CASSLGGIGTDTQYF | TGTGCCAGCAGCTTAGGGGGGATCGGGACAGATACGCAGTATTTT | NA | TRBV11-2 | many | TRBJ2-3
CASSQGGWGRGTEAFF | TGTGCCAGCAGCCAAGGGGGGTGGGGGCGCGGCACTGAAGCTTTCTTT | NA | TRBV3-1 | NA | TRBJ1-1
CASRSRTMNTEAFF | TGTGCCAGCCGGAGCAGGACCATGAACACTGAAGCTTTCTTT | NA | TRBV6-1 | many | TRBJ1-1
CASSSVYPNTGELFF | TGTGCCAGCAGCTCTGTCTACCCGAACACCGGGGAGCTGTTTTTT | NA | TRBV5-8 | many | TRBJ2-2
CASSFLAGETNEQFF | TGTGCCAGCAGTTTCCTAGCGGGAGAGACCAATGAGCAGTTCTTC | TRBD2 | TRBV12-3/TRBV12-4 | many | TRBJ2-1
CASSYVQGNTGELFF | TGTGCCAGCAGTTACGTACAGGGAAACACCGGGGAGCTGTTTTTT | NA | TRBV6-2/TRBV6-3 | NA | TRBJ2-2
CASSSPGTLNTEAFF | TGCGCCAGCAGCAGCCCCGGGACACTCAACACTGAAGCTTTCTTT | NA | TRBV5-1 | many | TRBJ1-1
CASSIGVRPNYGYTF | TGTGCCAGTAGTATAGGAGTCCGTCCTAACTATGGCTACACCTTC | NA | TRBV19 | many | TRBJ1-2